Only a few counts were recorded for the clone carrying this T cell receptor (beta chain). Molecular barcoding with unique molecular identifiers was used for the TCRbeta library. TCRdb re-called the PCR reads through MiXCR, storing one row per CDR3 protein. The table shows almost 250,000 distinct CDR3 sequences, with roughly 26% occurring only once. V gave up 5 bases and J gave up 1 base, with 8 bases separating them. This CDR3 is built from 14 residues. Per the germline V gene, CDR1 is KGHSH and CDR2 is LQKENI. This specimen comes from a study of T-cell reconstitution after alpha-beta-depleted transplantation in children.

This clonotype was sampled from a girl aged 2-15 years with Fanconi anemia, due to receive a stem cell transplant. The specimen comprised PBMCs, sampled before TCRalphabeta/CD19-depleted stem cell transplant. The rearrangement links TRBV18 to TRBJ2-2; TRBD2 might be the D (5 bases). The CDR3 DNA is TGTGCCAGCTCAGTGGACTTGAACACCGGGGAGCTGTTTTTT. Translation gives CASSVDLNTGELFF.